This entry features one T cell receptor beta chain sequence. TCRdb keeps only in-frame clones here, not all; method: immunoSEQ multiplex PCR. The sample consists of 280,000 or so clones, approximately 90% of them appearing once. This CDR3 is built from 14 residues. Germline CDR1 reads MNHEY; CDR2 reads SVGAGI. The V end lost 11 bases, the J end lost 0 bases, and 16 bases lay between the germline ends. This entry belongs to a study of blood T cell repertoires in COVID-19. The TCR was taken from a woman between 25 and 40 years old who had recovered from COVID-19. The chain links TRBV6-5 to TRBJ1-2; D is possibly TRBD1 (5 bases). The sample consisted of peripheral blood. CDR3 sequence reads: CASQRGNSNYGYTF. The CDR3 DNA reads as TGTGCCTCCCAGCGGGGCAACTCTAACTATGGCTACACCTTC.